A selection of T cell receptor beta chains follows, all from one sample in a study of blood T cell repertoires in COVID-19. The table came from immunoSEQ multiplex PCR; TCRdb's copy has only in-frame clones and leaves some out. The repertoire holds fewer than 200,000 clones, with 84% as singletons. Sample: peripheral blood. The receptors stem from a man aged 40-49 years who had recovered from COVID-19. Each CDR3 is given with its conserved first and last residue. Each record gives: D gene, J gene, clone size, V gene, CDR3 DNA, CDR3 protein. D genes are given only for firm matches. Only part of the rows carry a size: once, few, many, or a class if the clone is expanded.

>-|TRBJ1-2|-|TRBV2
TGTGCCAGCGGGGGAGGGGGCTACACCTTC
CASGGGGYTF
>-|TRBJ1-1|-|TRBV27
TGTGCCAGCAGTTCCGACTTCTTCAAGGAAGCTTTCTTT
CASSSDFFKEAFF
>-|TRBJ1-5|-|TRBV30
TGTGCCTGGAGTGTAAAACGGGGAAATCAGCCCCAGCATTTT
CAWSVKRGNQPQHF
>TRBD1|TRBJ2-1|-|TRBV9
TGTGCCAGCAGCGTAGTAGGACAGGGGATTTATGAGCAGTTCTTC
CASSVVGQGIYEQFF
>TRBD1|TRBJ1-4|-|TRBV6-2/TRBV6-3
TGTGCCAGCAGTCGAGACAGGGACGAAAAACTGTTTTTT
CASSRDRDEKLFF
>TRBD2|TRBJ2-7|-|TRBV3-1/TRBV3-2
TGTGCCAGCAGCTCGGGACTAGCTCCCTCCTACGAGCAGTACTTC
CASSSGLAPSYEQYF
>TRBD2|TRBJ2-3|-|TRBV11-3
TGTGCCAGCAGTCGAGGACTAGCGGGGGGCAATACGCAGTATTTT
CASSRGLAGGNTQYF
>TRBD1|TRBJ2-1|-|TRBV28
TGTGCCAGCAGTTTATTTGCGGACAGGGGACTTTACAATGAGCAGTTCTTC
CASSLFADRGLYNEQFF
>TRBD2|TRBJ2-5|once|TRBV2
TGTGCCAGCAGATCTCCGGGGACTAGCGGGGTACCGTACTTC
CASRSPGTSGVPYF
>-|TRBJ1-5|-|TRBV6-1
TGTGCCAGCAGTGAAGGAGGTACGGAACAGCCCCAGCATTTT
CASSEGGTEQPQHF